This T cell receptor beta chain was profiled in a study of blood T cell repertoires in COVID-19. Study-level information: The study drew acute and convalescent COVID-19 samples from the United States, Italy and Spain. In each case, the material was cDNA or gDNA derived from T cells, B-cell-depleted T cells, or PBMCs.

In the study's own analysis: Scientists estimated how many nucleated cells there were by amplifying reference gene primers. Method: immunoSEQ multiplex PCR; TCRdb's copy keeps in-frame clones and lacks some. The D gene and trimming were derived from the DNA, and the V and J assignments and clone size from that table. The sample has about 180,000 clones; around 87% are singletons. CDR3 length: 15 residues. The V gene's germline CDR1 is MNHEY and CDR2 SMNVEV (reference sequence). J gave up 1 base and V 6 bases, and 6 bases lay outside the gene matches. This receptor was taken from a middle-aged man with active or convalescent COVID-19. V gene TRBV27 combines with J gene TRBJ2-3, with TRBD1 matching 8 bases. The sample was peripheral blood. CDR3 sequence (DNA): TGTGCCAGCAGGATCAGGGGGCGAGGCACAGATACGCAGTATTTT. This translates into CASRIRGRGTDTQYF.